This T cell receptor (beta chain) was recovered during a study of blood T cell repertoires in COVID-19. Study background: The United States, Italy and Spain provided the acute and convalescent COVID-19 samples. Nucleic acid was either cDNA or gDNA, and it came from T cells, B-cell-depleted T cells, or PBMCs.

V shed 2 bases, J shed 1 base, and the junction held 1 base outside the gene matches. The CDR3 extends over 15 amino acids. Germline V gene data show CDR1 as MNHEY and CDR2 as SVGAGI. TCRdb's table, derived via immunoSEQ multiplex PCR, lists solely in-frame clones and lacks some. The top ten hold 3.7% of the sample, which has 150,000 to 200,000 clones, 87% seen once. The sequenced sample was peripheral blood. This TCR was recovered from a man aged 18 to 30 with active or convalescent COVID-19. The genes are TRBV6-5 and TRBJ2-1, with TRBD2 matching 8 bases. Here the CDR3 DNA reads TGTGCCAGCAGTTACATAGCGGGGTCCTACAATGAGCAGTTCTTC. This translates into CASSYIAGSYNEQFF.